Shown below are 2 T cell receptor beta chains from a single sample sequenced in a study of cytomegalovirus exposure and HLA in healthy donors. Assay: immunoSEQ multiplex PCR; the TCRdb copy retains only in-frame clones and omits some. This table holds around 300,000 clones, about 90% found once. The material sequenced was PBMCs. The receptors come from a woman aged 25 to 39 in good health and CMV-seropositive.

CDR3 DNA: TGTGCCAGCTCTAGGGGCGTTAGCGCAATGGAGACCCAGTACTTC. This translates into CASSRGVSAMETQYF. The rearrangement links TRBV27 to TRBJ2-5; D may be TRBD1 or TRBD2 (5 bases each). The CDR3 is made up of 15 amino acids. The V gene's germline CDR1 is MNHEY and CDR2 SMNVEV (reference sequence). Trimming left V 8 bases short and J 5 bases short, with 21 bases between.

The V and J genes are TRBV23-1 and TRBJ2-1; D may be TRBD2 (5 bases). TRBV23-1 is classed as an ORF, of uncertain function. The V and J ends lost 3 bases and 0 bases respectively, with 15 bases between them. This CDR3 has 17 amino acids. The CDR3 protein is CASSQFFGSASYNEQFF. CDR3 in DNA: TGCGCCAGCAGTCAGTTCTTCGGTAGCGCCTCCTACAATGAGCAGTTCTTC.